The 27 T cell receptor beta chains below come from one sample, sequenced in a study of read filtering for tumor transcriptome and immune sequencing. The library was built from about 400 ng RNA with molecular barcoded adaptors for alpha/delta and beta/gamma chains. TCRdb used MiXCR to reprocess the reads, holding one entry per CDR3 protein. This sample has about 15,000 distinct CDR3 sequences, with roughly 20% found just once. Specimen: a population of CD138-negative cells sorted from bone marrow. The receptors here all came from a donor at least 40 years old with multiple myeloma.

Many counts were recorded for this clonotype. The gene calls are TRBV20-1 and TRBJ2-7; D gene uncertain. The CDR3 has 10 residues. Between the trimmed V and J ends, which lost 3 bases and 2 bases, there was a span of 2 bases. Germline V CDR1 and CDR2: DFQATT, SNEGSKA (reference sequence). This chain's CDR3 is CSARPYEQYF. The CDR3 coding sequence is TGCAGTGCTAGGCCCTACGAGCAGTACTTC.

This chain's CDR3 is CASSPIQGAYGYTF. The DNA for the CDR3 is TGTGCCAGCTCACCAATTCAGGGGGCTTATGGCTACACCTTC. V and J are TRBV18 and TRBJ1-2; 8 bases agree with TRBD1. Germline V lookup: CDR1 KGHSH, CDR2 LQKENI. The CDR3 runs 14 residues. J gave up 5 bases and V 2 bases, and 4 bases lay outside the gene matches. The variable domain in full, completed from reference TRBV18 and TRBJ1-2, reads NAGVMQNPRHLVRRRGQEARLRCSPMKGHSHVYWYRQLPEEGLKFMVYLQKENIIDESGMPKERFSAEFPKEGPSILRIQQVVRGDSAAYFCASSPIQGAYGYTFGSGTRLTVV.

The table lists this clonotype with many counts. The chain recombines TRBV4-1 with TRBJ2-1; TRBD2 matches 11 bases. The CDR3 runs to 18 residues. Trimming at V came to 2 bases and at J to 6 bases, leaving 12 bases not matched to a gene. Germline V gene lookup returns CDR1 MGHRA and CDR2 YSYEKL. The CDR3 DNA follows: TGCGCCAGCAGCCAATGGGGACTAGCGGCTGATCGCCCCAATGAGCAGTTCTTC. It translates to CASSQWGLAADRPNEQFF.

This clonotype was picked up a small number of times. The chain employs TRBV2 and TRBJ1-1; the D gene is possibly TRBD1 (6 bases). Germline V CDR1 and CDR2: SNHLY, FYNNEI. V was pared by 6 bases and J by 2 bases, with 10 bases between. CDR3 length: 13 residues. The CDR3 DNA reads as TGTGCCAGCAGACCCAGGGGAAACACTGAAGCTTTCTTT. Translation gives CASRPRGNTEAFF.

This clonotype was recorded a few times. This chain uses TRBV27 with TRBJ2-7, with D maybe TRBD1 (5 bases). The CDR3 is 14 amino acids. V was shortened by 7 bases and J by 6 bases, with 19 bases between the two germline ends. From germline, CDR1 is MNHEY and CDR2 SMNVEV (reference sequence). The CDR3: CASTTSGHPPEQYF. CDR3 bases: TGTGCCAGCACTACATCAGGACATCCCCCCGAGCAGTACTTC.

With respect to this clonotype: One end of the junction is discordant with germline, which a read error may explain. CDR3 in amino acids: CASSLEGGIARFDDQFF. CDR3 DNA: TGTGCCAGCAGCTTAGAAGGTGGGATAGCTCGATTTGATGATCAGTTCTTC. The V and J genes are TRBV7-6 and TRBJ2-1; D ambiguous. CDR1 and CDR2 (germline): SGHVS, FNYEAQ. CDR3 length equals 17 residues.

Ten or more counts support this clonotype. The chain uses TRBV7-2 and TRBJ2-5, with no clear D. The CDR3 extends over 13 amino acids. Germline V gene lookup returns CDR1 SGHTA and CDR2 FQGNSA. The V end was cut by 4 bases, the J end by 4 bases, with 10 bases between. The CDR3 is CASSWGLGETQYF. The CDR3 coding sequence is TGTGCCAGCAGCTGGGGTCTCGGAGAGACCCAGTACTTC.

This clonotype was counted at least ten times. The V gene is TRBV11-2, the J gene TRBJ2-7, with D perhaps TRBD1 (5 bases). The CDR3 runs 12 residues. The ends were cut back, 5 bases at V and 8 bases at J, with 13 bases in the middle. CDR1 is SGHAT and CDR2 is FQNNGV in the germline V gene. The CDR3 is CASSPMGHQQYF. The CDR3 DNA reads TGTGCCAGCAGCCCCATGGGGCACCAGCAGTACTTC.

The chain carries TRBV5-1 and TRBJ2-5; D is ambiguous. V was clipped by 2 bases and J by 5 bases, with 10 bases between them. Germline values: CDR1 SGHRS, CDR2 YFSETQ. CDR3 length: 13 residues. CDR3 sequence: CASSLRMGETQYF. CDR3 nucleotides: TGCGCCAGCAGCTTAAGAATGGGCGAGACCCAGTACTTC.

This clonotype was seen at least ten times. The V call is TRBV7-2, the J call TRBJ2-3; D ambiguous. V was pared by 1 base and J by 0 bases, with 8 bases between. Germline V gene sequence: CDR1 SGHTA, CDR2 FQGNSA. This CDR3 has 15 amino acids. The CDR3 protein is CASSLVPTSTDTQYF. The CDR3 region has the DNA TGTGCCAGCAGCTTAGTACCTACTAGCACAGATACGCAGTATTTT.

This clonotype was picked up a small number of times. This chain joins TRBV6-2 or TRBV6-3 and TRBJ1-5; no clear D. The germline gives CDR1 MNHEY, CDR2 SVGEGT. The ends were cut back, 8 bases at V and 0 bases at J, with 8 bases in the middle. The CDR3 is 13 amino acids. The DNA for the CDR3 is TGTGCCAGCGTCGACCATAGCAATCAGCCCCAGCATTTT. As protein: CASVDHSNQPQHF.

This clonotype was seen a few times. The J gene is TRBJ1-3, the V gene TRBV6-6; 7 bases map to TRBD1. The V gene's germline CDR1 is MNHNY and CDR2 SVGAGI (reference sequence). V lost 2 bases and J lost 1; bases outside the gene matches: 2. This CDR3 region has 15 residues. This CDR3 reads CASSYQDRSGNTIYF. The DNA of the CDR3 is TGTGCCAGCAGTTACCAGGACAGGTCTGGAAACACCATATATTTT.

This clonotype was observed at least ten times. This sequence joins TRBV5-1 and TRBJ2-5; D is perhaps TRBD1 (6 bases). The ends were cut back, 4 bases at V and 7 bases at J, with 14 bases in the middle. The CDR3 extends over 13 amino acids. The germline V gene has CDR1 SGHRS and CDR2 YFSETQ. In DNA form, the CDR3 reads TGCGCCAGCAGCGCAGGACAGAGAGGGACCCAGTACTTC. The encoded protein is CASSAGQRGTQYF.

Points on this clonotype: A much larger clone differs from this one at a single base, so this may be a read error. Here the CDR3 omits its conserved ending phenylalanine or tryptophan, so a read error is the likely source. The chain joins TRBV12-3 or TRBV12-4 to TRBJ2-1; 8 nucleotides line up with TRBD2. CDR3 size: 15 residues. J lost 8 bases, V lost 1 base, and 7 bases had no gene match. CDR3 loop: CASSLVARGGDEQFY. CDR3 DNA sequence: TGTGCCAGCAGTTTAGTAGCCCGGGGGGGAGATGAGCAGTTCTAC.

Turning to this clonotype: A read error may be the cause here, since a much bigger clone is one base away. This chain uses TRBV7-3 with TRBJ2-2; 8 bases agree with TRBD1. The V gene's germline CDR1 is SGHTA and CDR2 FQGTGA. J was trimmed by 4 bases and V by 8 bases; bases with no gene match: 6. The CDR3 sequence is 14 residues long. In DNA, the CDR3 is TGTGCCAGCGGCGGGACAGGTTTCACCGGGGAGCTGTTTTTT. This codes for CASGGTGFTGELFF.

This clonotype was counted between two and nine times. CDR3 amino acids: CAIRTPAPSYEQYF. Here the CDR3 DNA reads TGTGCCATCAGGACACCCGCCCCCTCCTACGAGCAGTACTTC. The rearrangement joins TRBV10-3 to TRBJ2-7; D remains unclear. The CDR3 covers 14 residues. Deletions cut 6 bases from V and 0 bases from J, with 12 bases between. Germline CDR1 reads ENHRY; CDR2 reads SYGVKD.

Comment on this clonotype: This may stem from a read error, because a much larger clone lies one nucleotide away. This chain connects TRBV24-1 to TRBJ2-3; 8 bases match TRBD1. The CDR3 has 17 amino acids. V was clipped by 0 bases and J by 4 bases; unmatched bases: 8. Germline CDR1 and CDR2: KGHDR and SFDVKD. CDR3 region: CATSDLVGQDGADTQYF. The CDR3 coding sequence is TGTGCCACCAGTGATTTGGTGGGACAGGACGGCGCAGATACGCAGTATTTT.

This clonotype was picked up many times. The chain carries TRBV5-1 and TRBJ1-1; no clear D. Trimming removed 4 bases from V and 1 base from J, with 11 bases in between. Germline CDR1 SGHRS, CDR2 YFSETQ. The CDR3 length is 14 residues. CDR3 nucleotide sequence: TGCGCCAGCAGCCTGGGTCTATGGAACACTGAAGCTTTCTTT. Protein sequence: CASSLGLWNTEAFF.

This clonotype was observed many times. This chain links TRBV14 with TRBJ2-7; a weak D match, TRBD2 (5 bases). Trimming shortened V by 4 bases and J by 7 bases, and 17 bases separated the two germline ends. Germline V gives CDR1 SGHDN, CDR2 FVKESK. The CDR3 is made up of 14 amino acids. The CDR3 coding sequence is TGTGCCAGCAGCCGGAAGGTATCGGGGAATGAGCAGTACTTC. Residues: CASSRKVSGNEQYF.

This clonotype was detected a few times. The chain recombines TRBV19 with TRBJ2-2; 12 bases agree with TRBD1. Looked up from germline, CDR1 is LNHDA and CDR2 is SQIVND (reference sequence). The length of the CDR3 is 16 residues. The V gene end was trimmed by 6 bases and the J gene end by 7 bases; junction bases not matched to a gene: 9. The DNA for the CDR3 is TGTGCCAGTAGGACTCCGGGACAGGGGGCCGTCGGGGAGCTGTTTTTT. This sequence encodes CASRTPGQGAVGELFF.

This clonotype has only one observation. V gene TRBV3-1 combines with J gene TRBJ2-3; 7 bases are shared with TRBD2. This CDR3 contains 15 residues. The V gene's germline CDR1 is LGHDT and CDR2 YNNKEL (reference sequence). Trimming at V came to 4 bases and at J to 2 bases, leaving 6 bases not matched to a gene. CDR3 nucleotides: TGTGCCAGCAGCCCTGGCGGGGGTCTCACAGATACGCAGTATTTT. Translation: CASSPGGGLTDTQYF.

The rearrangement links TRBV30 to TRBJ2-3; D gene uncertain. This CDR3 has 14 amino acids. Germline V lookup: CDR1 GTSNPN, CDR2 SVGIG (reference sequence). The V and J ends lost 4 bases and 0 bases respectively, with 11 bases between them. The CDR3 is CAWTRAASTDTQYF. CDR3 nucleotide sequence: TGTGCCTGGACCCGGGCAGCTAGCACAGATACGCAGTATTTT.

V is TRBV20-1 and J is TRBJ1-1; weak D call: TRBD1 (5 bases). CDR3 size: 13 residues. Trimming left V 4 bases short and J 6 bases short, with 15 bases between. The germline V gene has CDR1 DFQATT and CDR2 SNEGSKA (reference sequence). The CDR3 is CSATKDLGAEAFF. The CDR3 DNA reads as TGCAGTGCTACTAAGGATCTGGGGGCTGAAGCTTTCTTT.

This clonotype was observed a single time. This could be a read error, since a much larger clone is one nucleotide away. V is TRBV11-2 and J is TRBJ2-1; TRBD2 is a possible D gene (6 bases). Germline CDR1 and CDR2: SGHAT and FQNNGV. CDR3 length: 12 residues. The CDR3 DNA sequence: TGTGCCAGCAGCAAAACTAGCAATAAGCAGTTCTTC. Translating it yields CASSKTSNKQFF. Full variable domain (remainder filled in from reference TRBV11-2 and TRBJ2-1): EAGVAQSPRYKIIEKRQSVAFWCNPISGHATLYWYQQILGQGPKLLIQFQNNGVVDDSQLPKDRFSAERLKGVDSTLKIQPAKLEDSAVYLCASSKTSNKQFFGPGTRLTVL.

By share, this clonotype ranks as medium-sized. V is TRBV7-6 and J is TRBJ2-1, with D possibly being TRBD1 (6 bases). This CDR3 has 12 residues. V gave up 3 bases and J gave up 6 bases, with 6 bases separating them. Germline values: CDR1 SGHVS, CDR2 FNYEAQ. CDR3 loop: CASSLGANEQFF. For the CDR3, the DNA is TGTGCCAGCAGCTTGGGGGCCAATGAGCAGTTCTTC. The complete variable domain, with remaining parts taken from reference TRBV7-6 and TRBJ2-1, reads GAGVSQSPRYKVTKRGQDVALRCDPISGHVSLYWYRQALGQGPEFLTYFNYEAQQDKSGLPNDRFSAERPEGSISTLTIQRTEQRDSAMYRCASSLGANEQFFGPGTRLTVL.

A note on this clonotype: This may arise from a read error, as a much more abundant clone is one base away. The chain links TRBV3-1 to TRBJ2-1; D remains unclear. Germline CDR1 reads LGHDT; CDR2 reads YNNKEL (reference sequence). This CDR3 is 15 amino acids long. V lost 4 bases and J 6 bases, leaving 16 bases between the germline ends. In nucleotides, the CDR3 is TGTGCCAGCAGCCGCAGGACGGGCGTTGTCAATGAGCAGTTCTTC. This codes for CASSRRTGVVNEQFF.

This clonotype was seen at least ten times. V usage is TRBV4-1 and J usage is TRBJ1-1; no clear D gene. The V end lost 6 bases, the J end lost 6 bases, and 14 bases lay between the germline ends. This CDR3 contains 13 residues. Looked up from germline, CDR1 is MGHRA and CDR2 is YSYEKL. The CDR3 nucleotides are TGCGCCAGCAGGCCAGGAGGTGTCGCTGAAGCTTTCTTT. It translates to CASRPGGVAEAFF.